The rows below give T cell receptor beta chains drawn from one sample of a study of blood T cell repertoires in COVID-19. The data were produced by immunoSEQ multiplex PCR, yet TCRdb's version contains in-frame clones alone and is incomplete. The sample includes under 80,000 clones, roughly 92% of them seen just once. Sequencing was done on a sample of peripheral blood. Receptors originate from a human donor in a cohort sampled during active COVID-19. CDR3s include the opening cysteine and the closing phenylalanine or tryptophan. The order of the fields is clone size, J gene, D gene, V gene, CDR3 DNA, CDR3 protein. A D gene is named only where the DNA matches it firmly. Clone size is given for some rows only: seen once, a few or many times, or a class if the clone is expanded.

clone size: once
J gene: TRBJ2-7
D gene: TRBD2
V gene: TRBV12-3/TRBV12-4
CDR3 DNA: TGTGCCAGCCGACTAGCGGGGGGGCGCAAGCAGTACTTC
CDR3 protein: CASRLAGGRKQYF

clone size: NA
J gene: TRBJ2-1
D gene: TRBD1
V gene: TRBV7-8
CDR3 DNA: TGTGCCAGCAGTCCAGGGGGTGAGCAGTTCTTC
CDR3 protein: CASSPGGEQFF

clone size: NA
J gene: TRBJ2-7
D gene: TRBD1
V gene: TRBV5-6
CDR3 DNA: TGTGCCAGCAGCCATCAGGGGGTTAACTACGAGCAGTACTTC
CDR3 protein: CASSHQGVNYEQYF

clone size: NA
J gene: TRBJ2-1
D gene: NA
V gene: TRBV7-9
CDR3 DNA: TGTGCCAGCAGCGGGACATATATAGCGGGCAATGAGCAGTTCTTC
CDR3 protein: CASSGTYIAGNEQFF

clone size: NA
J gene: TRBJ2-3
D gene: NA
V gene: TRBV11-3
CDR3 DNA: TGTGCCAGCAGCGGGGGGGCGGGAGCAGCAGATACGCAGTATTTT
CDR3 protein: CASSGGAGAADTQYF

clone size: NA
J gene: TRBJ1-3
D gene: NA
V gene: TRBV10-3
CDR3 DNA: TGTGCCATCGAAGATGGGGTACAGGGCCCTGGAAACACCATATATTTT
CDR3 protein: CAIEDGVQGPGNTIYF

clone size: NA
J gene: TRBJ2-1
D gene: TRBD2
V gene: TRBV7-3
CDR3 DNA: TGTGCCAGCAGCCGACTAGCGGGAGGGCTGAGTTTTGGCAATGAGCAGTTCTTC
CDR3 protein: CASSRLAGGLSFGNEQFF

clone size: NA
J gene: TRBJ1-5
D gene: TRBD1
V gene: TRBV6-5
CDR3 DNA: TGTGCCAGCAGTTACCAGGGGGATCAGCCCCAGCATTTT
CDR3 protein: CASSYQGDQPQHF

clone size: NA
J gene: TRBJ2-2
D gene: NA
V gene: TRBV6-5
CDR3 DNA: TGTGCCAGCAGTTACGACAGGAACACCGGGGAGCTGTTTTTT
CDR3 protein: CASSYDRNTGELFF

clone size: NA
J gene: TRBJ2-1
D gene: TRBD2
V gene: TRBV7-3
CDR3 DNA: TGTGCCTGCTCAGCGGGGACGCGCGATGAGCAGTTCTTC
CDR3 protein: CACSAGTRDEQFF

clone size: NA
J gene: TRBJ2-1
D gene: TRBD2
V gene: TRBV18
CDR3 DNA: TGTGCCAGCGTCACCGTTACTAGCGGTGGGGAGCAGTTCTTC
CDR3 protein: CASVTVTSGGEQFF

clone size: NA
J gene: TRBJ2-7
D gene: TRBD2
V gene: TRBV5-1
CDR3 DNA: TGCGCCAGCAGCTTGGCCCTAGCGGGAGCGTACGAGCAGTACTTC
CDR3 protein: CASSLALAGAYEQYF

clone size: NA
J gene: TRBJ2-7
D gene: TRBD1
V gene: TRBV6-5
CDR3 DNA: TGTGCCAGCAGTTACGGACAGGGCACCTACGAGCAGTACTTC
CDR3 protein: CASSYGQGTYEQYF

clone size: NA
J gene: TRBJ2-1
D gene: TRBD2
V gene: TRBV7-2
CDR3 DNA: TGTGCCAGCAGCTTAGTGGACCTAGCGGGGTACAATGAGCAGTTCTTC
CDR3 protein: CASSLVDLAGYNEQFF

clone size: NA
J gene: TRBJ2-7
D gene: NA
V gene: TRBV2
CDR3 DNA: TGTGCCAGCAGTGTACTCAGACTCCATAGCTCCTACGAGCAGTACTTC
CDR3 protein: CASSVLRLHSSYEQYF

clone size: NA
J gene: TRBJ2-5
D gene: NA
V gene: TRBV7-2
CDR3 DNA: TGTGCCAGCAGCCCTGGGCTGAGAGAGACCCAGTACTTC
CDR3 protein: CASSPGLRETQYF

clone size: NA
J gene: TRBJ2-7
D gene: TRBD2
V gene: TRBV2
CDR3 DNA: TGTGCCAGCAATTCGCGGGGGTTCTACGAGCAGTACTTC
CDR3 protein: CASNSRGFYEQYF

clone size: NA
J gene: TRBJ2-1
D gene: TRBD2
V gene: TRBV4-2
CDR3 DNA: TGTGCCAGCAGCCAGGGGCGCGGGAGGGCCCATGAGCAGTTCTTC
CDR3 protein: CASSQGRGRAHEQFF

clone size: NA
J gene: TRBJ1-5
D gene: NA
V gene: TRBV6-2/TRBV6-3
CDR3 DNA: TGTGCCAGCAGTTACTGGGGCGAGATCCAGCATTTT
CDR3 protein: CASSYWGEIQHF

clone size: NA
J gene: TRBJ1-1
D gene: NA
V gene: TRBV25-1
CDR3 DNA: TGTGCCAGCAGTGAGAATGGCCGTGTGCCGTATGCTTTCTTT
CDR3 protein: CASSENGRVPYAFF

clone size: once
J gene: TRBJ2-7
D gene: TRBD2
V gene: TRBV28
CDR3 DNA: TGTGCCAGCTGTGGGGGGGGGAGGGCCTACGAGCAGTACTTC
CDR3 protein: CASCGGGRAYEQYF

clone size: NA
J gene: TRBJ1-2
D gene: NA
V gene: TRBV10-3
CDR3 DNA: TGTGCCATCAGTAGGGCAGGACAGCCCTCCAACCCCGGTGGCTACACCTTC
CDR3 protein: CAISRAGQPSNPGGYTF

clone size: NA
J gene: TRBJ1-2
D gene: NA
V gene: TRBV18
CDR3 DNA: TGTGCCAGCTCACCAGAGGGTGGCTACACCTTC
CDR3 protein: CASSPEGGYTF

clone size: NA
J gene: TRBJ2-7
D gene: NA
V gene: TRBV19
CDR3 DNA: TGTGCCAGTAGTAGACAGGAGACCTCCTACGAGCAGTACTTC
CDR3 protein: CASSRQETSYEQYF

clone size: once
J gene: TRBJ1-5
D gene: NA
V gene: TRBV6-5
CDR3 DNA: TGTGCCAGCAGTTACCATCAGGGTAGCAATCAGCCCCAGCATTTT
CDR3 protein: CASSYHQGSNQPQHF

clone size: NA
J gene: TRBJ1-5
D gene: NA
V gene: TRBV18
CDR3 DNA: TGTGCCAGCTCCCCAGGGAGTGTGCGGCCCCAGCATTTT
CDR3 protein: CASSPGSVRPQHF

clone size: NA
J gene: TRBJ2-3
D gene: TRBD2
V gene: TRBV6-5
CDR3 DNA: TGTGCCAGCAGTTACAGCCTAGCGGGGGGGAGAGATACGCAGTATTTT
CDR3 protein: CASSYSLAGGRDTQYF

clone size: NA
J gene: TRBJ2-1
D gene: NA
V gene: TRBV29-1
CDR3 DNA: TGCAGCGGGCAGGAGGGGTACAATGAGCAGTTCTTC
CDR3 protein: CSGQEGYNEQFF

clone size: NA
J gene: TRBJ1-2
D gene: NA
V gene: TRBV29-1
CDR3 DNA: TGCAGCGTTGCCAGGGATGGCTACACCTTC
CDR3 protein: CSVARDGYTF

clone size: NA
J gene: TRBJ2-5
D gene: TRBD2
V gene: TRBV5-1
CDR3 DNA: TGCGCCAGCAGCTCCGGGACTAGCGGAGAGACCCAGTACTTC
CDR3 protein: CASSSGTSGETQYF

clone size: NA
J gene: TRBJ2-3
D gene: TRBD2
V gene: TRBV6-5
CDR3 DNA: TGTGCCACCACACCGATGAGCGGGACCGGGGATACGCAGTATTTT
CDR3 protein: CATTPMSGTGDTQYF

clone size: once
J gene: TRBJ1-1
D gene: TRBD1
V gene: TRBV7-9
CDR3 DNA: TGTGCCAGCAGCATTCAGGGGGAAGGGACTGAAGCTTTCTTT
CDR3 protein: CASSIQGEGTEAFF

clone size: NA
J gene: TRBJ2-7
D gene: TRBD1
V gene: TRBV19
CDR3 DNA: TGTGCCAGTAGGGAACCGGGACAGGGGTCCTACGAGCAGTACTTC
CDR3 protein: CASREPGQGSYEQYF

clone size: NA
J gene: TRBJ2-2
D gene: NA
V gene: TRBV7-7
CDR3 DNA: TGTGCTAGCAGCCCAGCGGTGTATAGCGCCACCGGGGAGCTGTTTTTT
CDR3 protein: CASSPAVYSATGELFF

clone size: NA
J gene: TRBJ2-5
D gene: TRBD2
V gene: TRBV7-7
CDR3 DNA: TGTGCTAGCAGCTTATTATCGGGGGGTCAAGAGACCCAGTACTTC
CDR3 protein: CASSLLSGGQETQYF

clone size: few
J gene: TRBJ2-1
D gene: TRBD1
V gene: TRBV7-6
CDR3 DNA: TGTGCCAGCAGTAGGACAGGGGTCTACAATGAGCAGTTCTTC
CDR3 protein: CASSRTGVYNEQFF

clone size: NA
J gene: TRBJ2-2
D gene: TRBD1
V gene: TRBV6-2/TRBV6-3
CDR3 DNA: TGTGCCAGCAGTTATCCGGGACAGGGGGTGAACACCGGGGAGCTGTTTTTT
CDR3 protein: CASSYPGQGVNTGELFF

clone size: once
J gene: TRBJ2-5
D gene: TRBD2
V gene: TRBV5-6
CDR3 DNA: TGTGCCAGCAGCTTGGTTGCTAGCGGGGGACAAGAGACCCAGTACTTC
CDR3 protein: CASSLVASGGQETQYF

clone size: once
J gene: TRBJ1-5
D gene: TRBD1
V gene: TRBV28
CDR3 DNA: TGTGCCAGCAGGTGGCGACAGGGATTCCCCAATCAGCCCCAGCATTTT
CDR3 protein: CASRWRQGFPNQPQHF

clone size: NA
J gene: TRBJ2-2
D gene: NA
V gene: TRBV9
CDR3 DNA: TGTGCCAGCAATGTAGGCGGCGGGGAGCTGTTTTTT
CDR3 protein: CASNVGGGELFF

clone size: NA
J gene: TRBJ2-2
D gene: NA
V gene: TRBV7-6
CDR3 DNA: TGTGCCAGCAGCCCTCAAGGGAGGGGGGAGCTGTTTTTT
CDR3 protein: CASSPQGRGELFF